This T cell receptor beta chain was profiled in a study of blood T cell repertoires in COVID-19. Study background: Spain, Italy and the United States supplied samples that represented acute and convalescent COVID-19. PBMCs, B-cell-depleted T cells, or T cells were the source of the cDNA or gDNA that made up the material.

Original processing methods: Estimated nucleated cell counts came from reference gene primer amplification. Generated by immunoSEQ multiplex PCR, the TCRdb table keeps only in-frame clones and is missing some. That table supplies the V and J calls and clone size; D and trimming were determined from the DNA. The data contain 150,000 to 190,000 clones, roughly 71% of them singletons. Only a few counts were recorded for this clone. This CDR3 comprises 11 residues. V was pared by 2 bases and J by 5 bases, with 3 bases between. Germline values: CDR1 SNHLY, CDR2 FYNNEI. The sequencing sample was made of peripheral blood. The V gene is TRBV2, the J gene TRBJ2-5; D call uncertain. The origin of this receptor is an elderly woman with acute or convalescent COVID-19. The CDR3 DNA is TGTGCCAGCAGTGAACGGGAGACCCAGTACTTC. Encoded protein: CASSERETQYF.